One T cell receptor beta chain is described in this entry. Its antigen remains undetermined. One base away there is no much larger clone; base qualities are not given. The source of the sample is a study of blood T cell repertoires in COVID-19 (dated by TCRdb to 2020 to 2021). About the full investigation: The collaborator samples originated in the United States, Italy and Spain and spanned the acute and convalescent phases of COVID-19. The prospective study material was composed of cDNA or gDNA derived from T cells, B-cell-depleted T cells, or PBMCs. Deeply sampled blood TCRbeta repertoires from subjects exposed to, actively infected with, or recovered from COVID-19 were included in the dataset. The repertoires were released in a freely available public database meant as a resource for research on the immune response to SARS-CoV-2. The samples were drawn from two sources: the first 160 participants of the ongoing ImmuneRACE study, and 1,000 to 1,500 subjects contributed by 6 global collaborators. A de-identified subject ID, COVID-19 status, age in years and sex were almost always included in the sample metadata. HLA class I and class II types, where available, came from metadata supplied by the sample provider rather than from assay-based typing.

Reading from cysteine to phenylalanine, the CDR3 counts 14 amino acids. The DNA shown is the 42-base CDR3, in frame from base 1. CDR1 and CDR2, per the germline V gene (reference sequence), are GTSNPN and SVGIG. Between the V and J ends, shortened by 3 bases and 5 bases respectively, the junction contains 16 bases. Study-wide findings and limitations: Clinical and demographic metadata were provided uncurated, with the amount varying by source and participant.

TCRbeta CDR3 regions were amplified from genomic DNA using the immunoSEQ Assay, a bias-controlled multiplex PCR. On the study's bioinformatics: Nucleated cell counts per sample were estimated from amplification of reference gene primers within the assay. To quantify the absolute abundance of each unique TCRbeta CDR3 rearrangement, sequence reads were collapsed and filtered. For each sample, productive Simpson clonality was calculated as the square root of Simpson's diversity index across productive rearrangements. In TCRdb, the immuneACCESS table is reduced to in-frame sequences with V and J assigned. These tables do not hold every clone; where another copy was compared, an unresolved V gene accounts for under half, and the others remain unexplained. V and J calls and clone size follow that table, whereas D and trimming were derived from the DNA. Recorded for this sample are over 250,000 clones; around 90% of them occurred a single time. The ten largest clones capture roughly 2.3% of the sample.

Collaborating institutions collected whole blood in K2EDTA tubes following their own protocols. For TCRbeta analysis, collaborators shipped samples as frozen whole blood, isolated PBMCs, or DNA extracted from either of those sample types. This TCR was sampled from a man aged 50 or older with acute or convalescent COVID-19. The chain was built from TRBV30 and TRBJ1-2; the D gene is perhaps TRBD1, from 6 matching bases. Sequencing used peripheral blood. Here the CDR3 is given as CAWSPPGQGYGYTF. The DNA is as follows: TGTGCCTGGAGCCCGCCGGGGCAGGGGTATGGCTACACCTTC.